This entry lists 2 T cell receptor beta chains sequenced from one sample in a study of T cells in Graves' hyperthyroidism and ophthalmopathy. RNA transcripts served as the template for amplifying TCR beta CDR3 regions. The TCR CDR3 first-round RT-PCR relied on the HTBI primer set. TCRdb independently ran MiXCR on the multiplex PCR reads; one entry per CDR3 protein. Seen here are 620,000 or so distinct CDR3 sequences, roughly 15% observed once, and the top ten hold 12%. Sequencing was done on a sample of blood. These receptors all stem from a woman in her fifties or sixties with Graves' ophthalmopathy.

The J gene is TRBJ1-3, the V gene TRBV7-9; tentative D call: TRBD1 (6 bases). The germline V gene encodes CDR1 SEHNR and CDR2 FQNEAQ (reference sequence). CDR3 size: 15 residues. The V end was cut by 11 bases, the J end by 0 bases, with 17 bases between. Written as DNA, the CDR3 is TGTGCCGACCAGGGGACCGGAAACTCTGGAAACACCATATATTTT. This gives the protein CADQGTGNSGNTIYF.

This clonotype was found many times. The CDR3 region has the DNA TGTGCCAGCAGCCTAAACGGACAGGGGGCGTACACCGGGGAGCTGTTTTTT. It yields the protein CASSLNGQGAYTGELFF. This chain connects TRBV11-2 to TRBJ2-2; TRBD1 aligns across 11 bases. This CDR3 spans 17 amino acids. V was clipped by 5 bases and J by 3 bases; unmatched bases: 8. Germline V gives CDR1 SGHAT, CDR2 FQNNGV.